The TCR beta chain under discussion was sequenced for a study of response to subunit inactivated influenza vaccine. Study-level results: A suggestion made by the authors is that each seasonal influenza vaccination recruits few new T cells.

TCRdb passed the RT-PCR reads through MiXCR, listing each CDR3 protein once. There are some 600,000 distinct CDR3 sequences in the sample; 11% to 15% occur only once, and 7.6% lies in the top ten. This clonotype was seen only a few times. Its matching antigen is unknown. This clonotype was obtained from a middle-aged man who received an inactivated influenza vaccine. Sequences were derived from PBMCs from blood, sampled 14 days before vaccination.

CDR3: CASSQLLVLAGGVNEQFF. CDR3 in DNA: TGCGCCAGCAGCCAACTCCTTGTACTAGCGGGAGGGGTAAATGAGCAGTTCTTC. The rearrangement uses TRBV4-1 and TRBJ2-1; TRBD2 aligns across 13 bases. Germline lookup yields CDR1 MGHRA and CDR2 YSYEKL. Unmatched junction bases numbered 11, after V lost 2 bases and J lost 7 bases. The CDR3 is made up of 18 amino acids.